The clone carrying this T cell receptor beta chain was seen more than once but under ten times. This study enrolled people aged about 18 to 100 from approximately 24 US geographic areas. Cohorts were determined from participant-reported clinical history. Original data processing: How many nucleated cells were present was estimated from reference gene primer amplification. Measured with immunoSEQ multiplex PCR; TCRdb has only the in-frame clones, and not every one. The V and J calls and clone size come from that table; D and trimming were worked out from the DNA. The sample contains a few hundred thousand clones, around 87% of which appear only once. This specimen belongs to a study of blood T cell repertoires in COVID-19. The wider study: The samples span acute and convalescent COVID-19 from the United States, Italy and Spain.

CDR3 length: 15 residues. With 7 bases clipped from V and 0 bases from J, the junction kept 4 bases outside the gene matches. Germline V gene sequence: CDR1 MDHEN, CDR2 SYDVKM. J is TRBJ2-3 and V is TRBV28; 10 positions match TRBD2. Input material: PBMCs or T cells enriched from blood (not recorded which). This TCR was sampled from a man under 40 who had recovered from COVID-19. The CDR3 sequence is CASNGAGGSTDTQYF. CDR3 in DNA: TGTGCCAGCAACGGAGCGGGAGGGAGCACAGATACGCAGTATTTT.